A selection of T cell receptor beta chains follows, all from one sample in a study of radiotherapy plus CTLA-4 blockade in lung cancer. This table comes from immunoSEQ multiplex PCR, and its TCRdb copy is limited to in-frame clones, with some not included. Seen here are about 28,000 clones, over 60% observed once, and the top ten hold over 15%. Here the sequenced sample was peripheral blood, taken from a patient treated with radiotherapy plus ipilimumab. The receptors were gathered from a human donor with non-small cell lung cancer that progressed on radiotherapy plus ipilimumab. CDR3s include the opening cysteine and the closing phenylalanine or tryptophan. D genes are given only for firm matches. Clone size is shown for a subset of rows, as once, few, many or a class of expanded clone.

CDR3 length | J gene | D gene | clone size | V gene | CDR3 DNA | CDR3 protein
13 | TRBJ2-2 | TRBD2 | - | TRBV7-3 | TGTGCCAGCAGCAGGGCGGGGGCCGGGGAGCTGTTTTTT | CASSRAGAGELFF
15 | TRBJ2-1 | - | - | TRBV5-1 | TGCGCCAGCAATGATGACGGGAAATCCTACAATGAGCAGTTCTTC | CASNDDGKSYNEQFF
16 | TRBJ1-2 | TRBD1 | - | TRBV7-2 | TGTGCCAGCAGCTCCCGGACAGGCCTTCCCCGGGAGGGCTACACCTTC | CASSSRTGLPREGYTF
18 | TRBJ2-7 | - | - | TRBV28 | TGTGCCAGCAGTTTAGGGTTTGACATTTTAGAGTCCTCCTACGAGCAGTACTTC | CASSLGFDILESSYEQYF
13 | TRBJ2-7 | TRBD1 | - | TRBV5-1 | TGCGCCAGCAGCTTGGACAGGGGAAGCGAGCAGTACTTC | CASSLDRGSEQYF
15 | TRBJ2-4 | - | few | TRBV6-1 | TGTGCCAGCAGTGGGGGTAGTCTAGCCAAAAACATTCAGTACTTC | CASSGGSLAKNIQYF
15 | TRBJ1-1 | - | - | TRBV6-5 | TGTGCCAGCAGTTACTCGATGAGTGGGGACACTGAAGCTTTCTTT | CASSYSMSGDTEAFF
12 | TRBJ2-1 | - | - | TRBV11-2 | TGTGCCAGCAGCCCCCTTAGAAAGGAGCAGTTCTTC | CASSPLRKEQFF
14 | TRBJ2-7 | - | - | TRBV7-9 | TGTGCCAGCAGCCCGACGGTTACCAACCACGAGCAGTACTTC | CASSPTVTNHEQYF
15 | TRBJ1-5 | - | - | TRBV10-2 | TGCGCCAGCAGTGAGTCCGCGGTTGCCAATCAGCCCCAGCATTTT | CASSESAVANQPQHF
12 | TRBJ2-1 | - | - | TRBV7-2 | TGTGCCAGCAGCTTAACGGGACATGAGCAGTTCTTC | CASSLTGHEQFF
13 | TRBJ2-1 | - | - | TRBV9 | TGTGCCAGCAGCGTAGGGACACTCGATGAGCAGTTCTTC | CASSVGTLDEQFF
15 | TRBJ2-1 | TRBD1 | once | TRBV19 | TGTGCCAGTATGGATAGGGCAGGGGGCTACAATGAGCAGTTCTTC | CASMDRAGGYNEQFF
16 | TRBJ2-7 | TRBD2 | - | TRBV6-9 | TGTGCCAGCAGTTACGGAGCGGGGGGCCCAGCCAACGAGCAGTACTTC | CASSYGAGGPANEQYF
14 | TRBJ1-2 | TRBD1 | once | TRBV6-5 | TGTGCCAGCAGACCCGACAGGGGGGTCTATGGCTACACCTTC | CASRPDRGVYGYTF
14 | TRBJ2-7 | - | - | TRBV5-8 | TGTGCCAGCAGCTTGGGGACGGCCCTCTACGAGCAGTACTTC | CASSLGTALYEQYF
15 | TRBJ1-1 | TRBD1 | - | TRBV5-1 | TGCGCCAGCAGCCTAACGACAGGGGGGAACACTGAAGCTTTCTTT | CASSLTTGGNTEAFF
14 | TRBJ2-7 | TRBD1 | - | TRBV7-9 | TGTGCCAGCAGCTTAGTCCCAGGGGGCCTCGAGCAGTACTTC | CASSLVPGGLEQYF
13 | TRBJ1-1 | - | - | TRBV5-6 | TGTGCCAGCAGCTTACGAGGGAACACTGAAGCTTTCTTT | CASSLRGNTEAFF
15 | TRBJ1-5 | - | - | TRBV4-1 | TGCGCCAGCAGCCAAGTACGGGGGGGCAATCAGCCCCAGCATTTT | CASSQVRGGNQPQHF
12 | TRBJ1-3 | - | - | TRBV2 | TGTGCCAGCAGTGAGGCAGGAAACACCATATATTTT | CASSEAGNTIYF
13 | TRBJ2-1 | - | - | TRBV2 | TGTGCCAGCAGTGATGGCGGATACAATGAGCAGTTCTTC | CASSDGGYNEQFF
14 | TRBJ1-1 | - | - | TRBV7-2 | TGTGCCAGCAGCTTAGCTTCATTGGTCACTGAAGCTTTCTTT | CASSLASLVTEAFF
11 | TRBJ2-7 | - | few | TRBV6-1 | TGTGCCAGCAGTGAACGCTACGAGCAGTACTTC | CASSERYEQYF
16 | TRBJ2-7 | TRBD2 | - | TRBV27 | TGTGCCAGCAGCCCGATAGGGGCTAGCGGGAACTACGAGCAGTACTTC | CASSPIGASGNYEQYF